The next 20 T cell receptor beta chains were all read from a single sample in a study of blood T cell repertoires in COVID-19. Measured with immunoSEQ multiplex PCR; TCRdb has only the in-frame clones, and not every one. The table lists tens of thousands of clones, roughly 89% of them singletons. The sample taken for sequencing was peripheral blood. Every receptor here comes from a woman aged 80 or older with active COVID-19.

The CDR3, as DNA: TGTGCCAGCAGCCTAGACAGGGGTGTCAATGAAAAACTGTTTTTT. It encodes CASSLDRGVNEKLFF. The chain couples TRBV9 to TRBJ1-4, with TRBD1 identical over 8 bases. CDR3 length: 15 amino acids. J gave up 5 bases and V 4 bases, and 7 bases lay outside the gene matches. Germline V gives CDR1 SGDLS, CDR2 YYNGEE. Using reference TRBV9 and TRBJ1-4 for the parts outside the CDR3, the full variable domain is DSGVTQTPKHLITATGQRVTLRCSPRSGDLSVYWYQQSLDQGLQFLIQYYNGEERAKGNILERFSAQQFPDLHSELNLSSLELGDSALYFCASSLDRGVNEKLFFGSGTQLSVL.

The CDR3 DNA reads as TGTGCCAGTAGTTTATCCAGGGCTGAAAAACTGTTTTTT. Its translation is CASSLSRAEKLFF. The chain employs TRBV19 and TRBJ1-4; tentative D call: TRBD1 (5 bases). Germline V gene lookup returns CDR1 LNHDA and CDR2 SQIVND (reference sequence). Trimming pared 5 bases from V and 7 bases from J, leaving 11 bases between. The CDR3 has 13 amino acids.

This rearrangement joins TRBV5-4 to TRBJ2-7; 8 bases map to TRBD2. Trimming at V came to 4 bases and at J to 3 bases, leaving 3 bases not matched to a gene. The germline gives CDR1 SGHNT, CDR2 YYREEE (reference sequence). The CDR3 totals 13 residues. The DNA of the CDR3 is TGTGCCAGCAGCGCGGGACTAGGCTACGAGCAGTACTTC. Translating it yields CASSAGLGYEQYF.

The chain has TRBV19 and TRBJ2-2, with TRBD1 identical over 8 bases. Germline loops: CDR1 LNHDA, CDR2 SQIVND (reference sequence). This CDR3 is built from 14 residues. Trimming took 8 bases from V and 5 from J; bases not matched to a gene: 7. CDR3 protein: CASHGTGGTGELFF. The CDR3 bases are TGTGCCAGTCACGGGACAGGCGGGACCGGGGAGCTGTTTTTT.

This chain joins TRBV3-1 (or the pseudogene TRBV3-2) and TRBJ1-5, with 11 bases matching TRBD1. The CDR3 spans 14 residues. CDR1 and CDR2 (germline): LGHDT, YNNKEL (reference sequence). Trimming took 4 bases from V and 5 from J; bases not matched to a gene: 1. The CDR3 reads CASSPGQGDQPQHF. As DNA, the CDR3 is TGTGCCAGCAGCCCGGGACAGGGGGATCAGCCCCAGCATTTT.

This clone came up once. The chain carries TRBV5-1 and TRBJ2-1; no clear D gene. V lost 0 bases and J lost 6, with 4 bases in between. Germline assignment: CDR1 SGHRS and CDR2 YFSETQ. This CDR3 has 12 residues. CDR3 region: CASSLVVNEQFF. The CDR3, as DNA: TGCGCCAGCAGCTTGGTCGTCAATGAGCAGTTCTTC.

The chain employs TRBV6-5 and TRBJ2-1; D is undetermined. CDR1 MNHEY and CDR2 SVGAGI come from the germline V gene. The ends were cut back, 10 bases at V and 5 bases at J, with 9 bases in the middle. The CDR3 contains 11 residues. The CDR3 nucleotides read TGTGCCACCCAGCTAGACAATGAGCAGTTCTTC. Its protein is CATQLDNEQFF.

V gene TRBV4-3 combines with J gene TRBJ1-4; D uncertain. CDR1 LGHNA and CDR2 YSLEER come from the germline V gene. There are 15 residues in the CDR3. V lost 0 bases to trimming and J lost 7 bases, with 12 bases between them. CDR3 bases: TGCGCCAGCAGCCAAGAGGGCGTAGCGGGTGAAAAACTGTTTTTT. Protein: CASSQEGVAGEKLFF.

This sequence joins TRBV7-2 and TRBJ1-1, with D maybe TRBD1 (6 bases). Trimming removed 8 bases from V and 0 bases from J, with 16 bases in between. CDR3 length: 15 residues. The germline V gene encodes CDR1 SGHTA and CDR2 FQGNSA. CDR3 bases: TGTGCCAGCTCTTATAGCCAGGGGATGAACACTGAAGCTTTCTTT. Translation: CASSYSQGMNTEAFF. The entire variable domain, with the rest obtained from reference TRBV7-2 and TRBJ1-1, is as follows: GAGVSQSPSNKVTEKGKDVELRCDPISGHTALYWYRQSLGQGLEFLIYFQGNSAPDKSGLPSDRFSAERTGGSVSTLTIQRTQQEDSAVYLCASSYSQGMNTEAFFGQGTRLTVV.

With regard to this clone: Its ends do not fully match the called genes, so a read error is possible. The chain has TRBV4-1 and TRBJ1-5; possibly TRBD1 for D (5 bases). CDR1 MGHRA and CDR2 YSYEKL come from the germline V gene. This CDR3 has 16 residues. Here the CDR3 DNA reads TGCGCCCGCAGCCGGCCCGGCGGGGGTAGCAATCAGCCCCAGCATTTT. Its translation is CARSRPGGGSNQPQHF.

The V gene is TRBV27, the J gene TRBJ2-2; 7 bases agree with TRBD1. J was trimmed by 4 bases and V by 7 bases; bases with no gene match: 6. The length of the CDR3 is 14 residues. Germline CDR1 and CDR2: MNHEY and SMNVEV (reference sequence). Written as DNA, the CDR3 is TGTGCCAGCACTCAGACAGGGCTCACCGGGGAGCTGTTTTTT. Translating it yields CASTQTGLTGELFF.

V and J are TRBV19 and TRBJ2-5, with a weak D call TRBD2 (6 bases). The CDR3 contains 15 residues. Trimming cost V 4 bases and J 6 bases, with 18 bases left between them. In germline, CDR1 is LNHDA, CDR2 SQIVND (reference sequence). The CDR3 DNA reads TGTGCCAGTAGTAAATCGACGGGGGTCGGGAAGACCCAGTACTTC. Its translation is CASSKSTGVGKTQYF.

The J gene is TRBJ1-2, the V gene TRBV27; unclear D gene. The CDR3 is made up of 13 amino acids. The germline V gene encodes CDR1 MNHEY and CDR2 SMNVEV (reference sequence). V was cut by 2 bases and J by 5 bases, with 9 bases left in between. The CDR3 region is CASSLEGWYGYTF. As DNA, the CDR3 is TGTGCCAGCAGTTTAGAGGGTTGGTATGGCTACACCTTC.

The chain employs TRBV13 and TRBJ2-1, with 10 bases matching TRBD1. This CDR3 has 15 residues. The junction had 4 bases not matched to a gene; V was cut back by 5 bases and J by 3 bases. CDR1 and CDR2 from the germline V gene are PRHDT and FYEKMQ (reference sequence). The CDR3 region is CASSPTGGGYNEQFF. The CDR3 nucleotides are TGTGCCAGCAGCCCGACAGGGGGCGGCTACAATGAGCAGTTCTTC.

The V gene is TRBV5-8, the J gene TRBJ2-3; D is undetermined. CDR3 length: 13 amino acids. Trimming shortened V by 2 bases and J by 6 bases, and 10 bases separated the two germline ends. The germline V gene has CDR1 SGHTS and CDR2 YDEGEE. CDR3 sequence: CASSFGLVDTQYF. The CDR3 nucleotides read TGTGCCAGCAGCTTCGGTCTAGTGGATACGCAGTATTTT.

In the case of this clone: Within the sample, other DNA sequences also encode this same CDR3. The chain combines TRBV5-5 with TRBJ1-4, with D perhaps TRBD1 (5 bases). V gave up 4 bases and J gave up 8 bases, with 15 bases separating them. Germline values: CDR1 SGHKS, CDR2 YYEKEE (reference sequence). The CDR3 sequence is 14 residues long. As DNA, the CDR3 is TGTGCCAGCAGCCTTCAGGGTTTCGGAGAAAAACTGTTTTTT. Residues: CASSLQGFGEKLFF. Drawing the rest from reference TRBV5-5 and TRBJ1-4, the complete variable domain is DAGVTQSPTHLIKTRGQQVTLRCSPISGHKSVSWYQQVLGQGPQFIFQYYEKEERGRGNFPDRFSARQFPNYSSELNVNALLLGDSALYLCASSLQGFGEKLFFGSGTQLSVL.

This rearrangement joins TRBV15 to TRBJ2-5; the D gene is possibly TRBD1 (5 bases). The V end was cut by 1 base, the J end by 5 bases, with 14 bases between. This CDR3 contains 15 residues. Germline V CDR1 and CDR2: LNHNV, YYDKDF (reference sequence). The CDR3 reads CATSRALGQGETQYF. In DNA, the CDR3 is TGTGCCACCAGCAGAGCTTTGGGGCAGGGTGAGACCCAGTACTTC.

This chain joins TRBV23-1 and TRBJ2-2; possibly TRBD1 for D (6 bases). TRBV23-1 belongs to the ORF category, with a function that is uncertain. Trimming took 10 bases from V and 7 from J, leaving 13 bases between them. This CDR3 spans 12 amino acids. CDR3 amino acids: CATDRLYGELFF. Here the CDR3 DNA reads TGCGCCACCGACAGGCTCTACGGGGAGCTGTTTTTT.

The chain combines TRBV5-1 with TRBJ2-2, with D tentatively TRBD1 (7 bases). Between the trimmed V and J ends, which lost 3 bases and 0 bases, there was a span of 12 bases. CDR1 and CDR2 from the germline V gene are SGHRS and YFSETQ. The CDR3 extends over 16 amino acids. CDR3 region: CASSSQGTPNTGELFF. Written as DNA, the CDR3 is TGCGCCAGCAGCTCACAGGGGACTCCGAACACCGGGGAGCTGTTTTTT.

This clone was counted between two and nine times. The chain couples TRBV12-3 or TRBV12-4 to TRBJ1-6, with a weak D call TRBD1 (5 bases). Trimming pared 6 bases from V and 10 bases from J, leaving 13 bases between. The CDR3 is 13 amino acids. The CDR3 DNA follows: TGTGCCAGCAGCCCTGGACAAATCTCACCCCTCCACTTT. Its protein product is CASSPGQISPLHF.